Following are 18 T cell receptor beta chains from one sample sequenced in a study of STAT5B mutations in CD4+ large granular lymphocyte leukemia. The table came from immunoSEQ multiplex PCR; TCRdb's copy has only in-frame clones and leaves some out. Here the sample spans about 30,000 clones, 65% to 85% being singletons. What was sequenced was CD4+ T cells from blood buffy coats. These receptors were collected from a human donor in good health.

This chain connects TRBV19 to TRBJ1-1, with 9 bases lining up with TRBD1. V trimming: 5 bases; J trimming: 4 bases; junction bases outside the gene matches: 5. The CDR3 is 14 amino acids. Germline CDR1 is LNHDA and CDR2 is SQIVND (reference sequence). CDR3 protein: CASSSQGARTEAFF. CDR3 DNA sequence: TGTGCCAGTAGTTCACAGGGGGCGCGCACTGAAGCTTTCTTT. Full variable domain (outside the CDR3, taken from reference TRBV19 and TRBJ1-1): DGGITQSPKYLFRKEGQNVTLSCEQNLNHDAMYWYRQDPGQGLRLIYYSQIVNDFQKGDIAEGYSVSREKKESFPLTVTSAQKNPTAFYLCASSSQGARTEAFFGQGTRLTVV.

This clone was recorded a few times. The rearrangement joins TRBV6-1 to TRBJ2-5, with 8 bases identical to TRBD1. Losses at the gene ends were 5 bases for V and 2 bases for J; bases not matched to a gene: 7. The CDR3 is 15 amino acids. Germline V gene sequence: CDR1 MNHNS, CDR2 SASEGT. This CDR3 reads CASSFGQGPQETQYF. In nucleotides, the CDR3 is TGTGCCAGCAGTTTCGGACAGGGCCCTCAAGAGACCCAGTACTTC.

CDR3 protein: CASKVGGGLLNEQFF. CDR3 DNA sequence: TGTGCCAGTAAGGTTGGGGGCGGCCTCCTCAATGAGCAGTTCTTC. V and J are TRBV7-2 and TRBJ2-1; D is perhaps TRBD1 (6 bases). Trimming cost V 9 bases and J 6 bases, with 21 bases left between them. The CDR3 spans 15 residues. Germline V lookup: CDR1 SGHTA, CDR2 FQGNSA.

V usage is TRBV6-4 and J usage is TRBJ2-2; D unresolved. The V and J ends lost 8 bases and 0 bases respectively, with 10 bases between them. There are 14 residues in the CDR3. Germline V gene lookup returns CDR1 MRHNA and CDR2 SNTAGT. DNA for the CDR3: TGTGCCAGCTCTGCCTACACGAACACCGGGGAGCTGTTTTTT. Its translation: CASSAYTNTGELFF.

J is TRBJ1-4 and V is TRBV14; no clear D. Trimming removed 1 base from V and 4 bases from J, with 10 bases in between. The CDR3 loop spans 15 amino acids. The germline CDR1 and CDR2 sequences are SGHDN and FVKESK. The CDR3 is CASSQGTAINEKLFF. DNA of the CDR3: TGTGCCAGCAGCCAAGGGACTGCTATTAATGAAAAACTGTTTTTT.

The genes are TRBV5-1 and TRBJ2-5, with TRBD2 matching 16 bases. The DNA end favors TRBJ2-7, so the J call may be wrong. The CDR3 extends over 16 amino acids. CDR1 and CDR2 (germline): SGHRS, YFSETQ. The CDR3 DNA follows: TGCGCCAGCAGCCCTGGGACTAGCGGGAGGGCATACGAGCAGTACTTC. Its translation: CASSPGTSGRAYEQYF.

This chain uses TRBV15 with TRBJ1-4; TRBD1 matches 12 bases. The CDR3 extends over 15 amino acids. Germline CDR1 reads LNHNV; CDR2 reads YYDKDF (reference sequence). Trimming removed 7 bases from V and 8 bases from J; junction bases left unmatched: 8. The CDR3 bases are TGTGCCACCACCGTGGGACAGGGGGCATGGGAAAAACTGTTTTTT. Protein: CATTVGQGAWEKLFF.

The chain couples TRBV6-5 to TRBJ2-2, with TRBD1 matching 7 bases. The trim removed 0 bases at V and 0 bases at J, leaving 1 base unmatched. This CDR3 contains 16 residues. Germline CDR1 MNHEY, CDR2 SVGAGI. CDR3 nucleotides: TGTGCCAGCAGTTACTCGGACAGGCCGAACACCGGGGAGCTGTTTTTT. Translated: CASSYSDRPNTGELFF.

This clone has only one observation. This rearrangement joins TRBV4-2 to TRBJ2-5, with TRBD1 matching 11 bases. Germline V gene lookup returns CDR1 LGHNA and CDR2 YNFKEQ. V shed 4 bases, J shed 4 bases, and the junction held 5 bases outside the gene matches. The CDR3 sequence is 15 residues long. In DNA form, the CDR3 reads TGTGCCAGCAGCCCCCGCGGACAGGGGGCAGAGACCCAGTACTTC. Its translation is CASSPRGQGAETQYF.

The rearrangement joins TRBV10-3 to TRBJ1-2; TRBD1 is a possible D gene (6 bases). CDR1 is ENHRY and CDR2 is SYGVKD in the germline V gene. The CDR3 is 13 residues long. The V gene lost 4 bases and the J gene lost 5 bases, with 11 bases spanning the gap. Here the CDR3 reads CAISGGTRYGYTF. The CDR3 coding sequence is TGTGCCATCAGTGGCGGGACACGATATGGCTACACCTTC.

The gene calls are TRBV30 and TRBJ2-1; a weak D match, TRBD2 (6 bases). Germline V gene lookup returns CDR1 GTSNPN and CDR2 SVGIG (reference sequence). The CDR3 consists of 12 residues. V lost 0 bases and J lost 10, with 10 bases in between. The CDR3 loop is CAWSVGGDEQFF. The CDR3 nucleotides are TGTGCCTGGAGTGTTGGAGGGGACGAGCAGTTCTTC.

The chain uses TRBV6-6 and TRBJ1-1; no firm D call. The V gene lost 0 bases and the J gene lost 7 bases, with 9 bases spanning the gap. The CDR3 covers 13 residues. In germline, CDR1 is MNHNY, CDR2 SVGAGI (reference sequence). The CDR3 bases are TGTGCCAGCAGTTACTCGAGAAGAGATGAAGCTTTCTTT. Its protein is CASSYSRRDEAFF.

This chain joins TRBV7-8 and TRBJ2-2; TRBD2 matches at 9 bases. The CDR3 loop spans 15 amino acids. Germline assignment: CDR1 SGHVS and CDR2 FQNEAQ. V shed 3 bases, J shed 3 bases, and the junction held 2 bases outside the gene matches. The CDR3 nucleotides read TGTGCCAGCAGCTTTATAGCGGGGGACACCGGGGAGCTGTTTTTT. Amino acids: CASSFIAGDTGELFF.

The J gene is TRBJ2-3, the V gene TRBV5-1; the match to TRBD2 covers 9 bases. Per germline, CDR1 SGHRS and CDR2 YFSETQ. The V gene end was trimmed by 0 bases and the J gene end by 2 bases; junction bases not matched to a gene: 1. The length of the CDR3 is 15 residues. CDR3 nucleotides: TGCGCCAGCAGCTTGGGACTAGCGGACACAGATACGCAGTATTTT. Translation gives CASSLGLADTDTQYF.

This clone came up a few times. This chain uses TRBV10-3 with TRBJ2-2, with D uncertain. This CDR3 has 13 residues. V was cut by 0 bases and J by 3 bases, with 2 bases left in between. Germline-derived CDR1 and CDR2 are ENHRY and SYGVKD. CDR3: CAISESYTGELFF. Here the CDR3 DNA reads TGTGCCATCAGTGAGTCGTACACCGGGGAGCTGTTTTTT.

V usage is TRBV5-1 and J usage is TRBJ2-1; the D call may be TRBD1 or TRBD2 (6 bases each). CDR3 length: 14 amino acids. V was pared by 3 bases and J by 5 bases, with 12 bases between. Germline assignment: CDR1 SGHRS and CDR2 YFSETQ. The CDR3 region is CASSYKGGHNEQFF. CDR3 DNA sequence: TGCGCCAGCAGCTATAAGGGGGGCCACAATGAGCAGTTCTTC.

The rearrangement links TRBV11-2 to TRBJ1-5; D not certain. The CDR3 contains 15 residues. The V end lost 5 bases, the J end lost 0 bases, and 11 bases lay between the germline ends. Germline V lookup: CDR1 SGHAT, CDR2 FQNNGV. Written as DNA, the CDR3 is TGTGCCAGCAGCACTAGTGGAGATAGCAATCAGCCCCAGCATTTT. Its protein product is CASSTSGDSNQPQHF.

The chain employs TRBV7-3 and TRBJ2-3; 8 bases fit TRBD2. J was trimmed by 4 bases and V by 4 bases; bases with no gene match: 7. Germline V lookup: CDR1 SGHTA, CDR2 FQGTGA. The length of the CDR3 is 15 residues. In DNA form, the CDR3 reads TGTGCCAGCAGCTCCGGGGGGGCCAGAGCAGATACGCAGTATTTT. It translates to CASSSGGARADTQYF.